These 9 T cell receptor beta chains were sequenced from one sample in a study of shared clonotypes between healthy human individuals. The method was immunoSEQ multiplex PCR; TCRdb's version includes in-frame clones alone and lacks a portion of them. The profile covers fewer than 1.6 million clones, with approximately 98.5% appearing a single time and 0.36% taken by the ten largest. Sequencing was carried out using naive CD4+ T cells sorted from blood. Specified subset: CD45RA+ positively selected. The receptors originated from a man aged 25 to 40 in good health.

This sequence joins TRBV5-1 and TRBJ2-2; perhaps TRBD1 as D (5 bases). This CDR3 is built from 14 residues. Germline assignment: CDR1 SGHRS and CDR2 YFSETQ. The ends were cut back, 4 bases at V and 7 bases at J, with 14 bases in the middle. The CDR3: CASSKLSRVGELFF. DNA for the CDR3: TGCGCCAGCAGCAAATTGAGCAGGGTCGGGGAGCTGTTTTTT.

The gene calls are TRBV10-2 and TRBJ2-7; tentative D call: TRBD2 (5 bases). From germline, CDR1 is WSHSY and CDR2 SAAADI. This CDR3 has 12 amino acids. V lost 6 bases and J 3 bases, leaving 9 bases between the germline ends. The CDR3 coding sequence is TGCGCCAGCAGGGACGGAGGCTACGAGCAGTACTTC. Translating gives CASRDGGYEQYF.

CDR3 coding DNA: TGTGCCAGCAGCCAAGGACAGGGAGATTTCAAAAACATTCAGTACTTC. This codes for CASSQGQGDFKNIQYF. The chain carries TRBV5-5 and TRBJ2-4; TRBD1 matches at 8 bases. The V gene's germline CDR1 is SGHKS and CDR2 YYEKEE (reference sequence). After removal of 4 bases from V and 3 bases from J, the junction contained 9 bases not matched to a gene. This CDR3 region has 16 residues.

This clone was seen a single time. This chain joins TRBV7-2 and TRBJ2-1; the D call may be TRBD1 or TRBD2 (6 bases each). The CDR3 length is 15 residues. CDR1 is SGHTA, CDR2 FQGNSA, per germline. V was pared by 6 bases and J by 4 bases, with 16 bases between. The CDR3 loop is CASSPQGLVYNEQFF. In DNA form, the CDR3 reads TGTGCCAGCAGTCCACAGGGACTTGTTTACAATGAGCAGTTCTTC.

The J gene is TRBJ2-1, the V gene TRBV5-1; TRBD2 might be the D (5 bases). The germline CDR1 and CDR2 sequences are SGHRS and YFSETQ. The CDR3 is made up of 13 amino acids. V shed 0 bases and J shed 5 bases, with 6 bases lying between them. The CDR3 sequence: CASSLGGDNEQFF. In DNA, the CDR3 is TGCGCCAGCAGCTTGGGGGGAGACAATGAGCAGTTCTTC.

The V and J genes are TRBV4-3 and TRBJ2-1; 7 bases are a match to TRBD1. The junction had 6 bases not matched to a gene; V was cut back by 0 bases and J by 4 bases. This CDR3 comprises 16 residues. Germline V gene sequence: CDR1 LGHNA, CDR2 YSLEER. The CDR3 reads CASSQEERQGYNEQFF. The CDR3 bases are TGCGCCAGCAGCCAAGAGGAGAGACAGGGTTACAATGAGCAGTTCTTC.

Concerning this clone itself: Other DNA sequences from this sample encode an identical CDR3 as well. This rearrangement joins TRBV18 to TRBJ1-1, with 7 bases identical to TRBD1. Germline loops: CDR1 KGHSH, CDR2 LQKENI. The ends lost 0 bases at V and 1 base at J; junction bases unmatched: 2. The CDR3 totals 15 residues. As DNA, the CDR3 is TGTGCCAGCTCACCACCAACAGGGGCGAACACTGAAGCTTTCTTT. It yields the protein CASSPPTGANTEAFF.

The chain is built from TRBV5-1 and TRBJ2-7; TRBD2 matches 7 bases. Per the germline V gene, CDR1 is SGHRS and CDR2 is YFSETQ. V shed 3 bases, J shed 6 bases, and the junction held 12 bases outside the gene matches. The CDR3 is 15 residues long. CDR3 nucleotides: TGCGCCAGCAGCTGGGGGGGACTGCAGATCTCCGAGCAGTACTTC. Translated, it gives CASSWGGLQISEQYF. The whole variable domain, filled in from reference TRBV5-1 and TRBJ2-7, reads KAGVTQTPRYLIKTRGQQVTLSCSPISGHRSVSWYQQTPGQGLQFLFEYFSETQRNKGNFPGRFSGRQFSNSRSEMNVSTLELGDSALYLCASSWGGLQISEQYFGPGTRLTVT.

This chain joins TRBV6-1 and TRBJ2-7, with D maybe TRBD2 (6 bases). This CDR3 spans 14 amino acids. Germline V gene sequence: CDR1 MNHNS, CDR2 SASEGT. V was clipped by 7 bases and J by 5 bases, with 18 bases between them. CDR3 nucleotides: TGTGCCAGCATCACCGGGACTGTACCCCACGAGCAGTACTTC. This gives the protein CASITGTVPHEQYF.